This T cell receptor (beta chain) was retrieved from a study of blood T cell repertoires in COVID-19. Study-wide background: Some COVID-19 samples were acute and others convalescent; all came from the United States, Italy and Spain. In each case, the material was cDNA or gDNA derived from T cells, B-cell-depleted T cells, or PBMCs.

Libraries were prepared by immunoSEQ multiplex PCR; TCRdb keeps only in-frame clonotypes and omits some of them. The data hold a few hundred thousand clones, with 85% to 90% observed a single time. As for this clone: This may be a read error: a much more frequent sequence differs by one nucleotide.

Ages ranged from about 18 to 89 years, with residence in around 24 US areas. Recovery meant two consecutive negative NP/OP PCR tests, professional clearance, or resolved symptoms. Per germline, CDR1 MNHNY and CDR2 SVGAGI (reference sequence). The CDR3 runs to 14 residues. The chain has TRBV6-6 and TRBJ1-5, with D possibly being TRBD1 (5 bases). This sequence originates from a man aged 35 to 55 who had recovered from COVID-19. Sequencing was done on a sample of PBMCs or T cells enriched from blood (not recorded which). In DNA, the CDR3 is TGTGTCAGCAGCTATTTTGGGGGGAATCAGCCCCAGCATTTT. The encoded protein is CVSSYFGGNQPQHF.